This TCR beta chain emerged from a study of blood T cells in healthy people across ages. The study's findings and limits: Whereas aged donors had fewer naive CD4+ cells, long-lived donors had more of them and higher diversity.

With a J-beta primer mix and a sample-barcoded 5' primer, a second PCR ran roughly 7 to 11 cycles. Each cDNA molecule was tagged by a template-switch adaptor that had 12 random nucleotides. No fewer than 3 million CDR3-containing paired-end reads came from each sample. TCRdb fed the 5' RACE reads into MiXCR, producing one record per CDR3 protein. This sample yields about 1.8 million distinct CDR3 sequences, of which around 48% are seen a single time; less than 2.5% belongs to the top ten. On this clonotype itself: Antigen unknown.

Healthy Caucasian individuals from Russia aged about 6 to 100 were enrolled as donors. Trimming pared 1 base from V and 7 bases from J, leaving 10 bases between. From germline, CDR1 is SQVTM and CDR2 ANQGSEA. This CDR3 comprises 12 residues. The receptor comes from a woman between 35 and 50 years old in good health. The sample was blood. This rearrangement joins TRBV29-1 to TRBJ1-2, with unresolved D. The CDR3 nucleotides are TGCAGCGTTGAAGGGTGGGTCGGTGGCTACACCTTC. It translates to CSVEGWVGGYTF.